This T cell receptor (beta chain) was observed in a study of T-cell memory formation after mild COVID-19. Turning to the study itself: Across donors, TCR clusters were largely donor specific.

TCRdb re-derived calls from the 5' RACE reads in MiXCR, one entry per CDR3 protein. The sample lists around 300,000 distinct CDR3 sequences, roughly an eighth occurring once. This clonotype was counted between two and nine times. Trimming removed 3 bases at V and 7 bases at J, with 14 bases between. This CDR3 is built from 15 residues. Germline V gene lookup returns CDR1 SGDLS and CDR2 YYNGEE. The TCR sequence derives from a young man who had mild COVID-19 (a few samples of this study predate the infection). Cell type and time point are not known. The genes are TRBV9 and TRBJ1-6; no definite D call. Sequenced material: PBMCs or a T cell subset sorted from them (not recorded which). DNA for the CDR3: TGTGCCAGCAGCGGAAGCGGGGTCGGGAATTCACCCCTCCACTTT. Translation gives CASSGSGVGNSPLHF.